The 23 T cell receptor beta chains below all came from one sample that was sequenced in a study of T cells in Graves' hyperthyroidism and ophthalmopathy. RNA transcripts yielded amplified TCR beta CDR3 regions. Carried out on the TCR CDR3, a first-round RT-PCR used the HTBI primer set. TCRdb re-called the multiplex PCR reads through MiXCR, storing one row per CDR3 protein. The table records about 400,000 distinct CDR3 sequences, over 12% of them present only once. Sequenced material: blood. These receptors originate from a man aged 50 to 59 with Graves' ophthalmopathy.

The chain combines TRBV4-1 with TRBJ1-4; D gene ambiguous. CDR3 size: 12 residues. Looked up from germline, CDR1 is MGHRA and CDR2 is YSYEKL. Trimming cost V 8 bases and J 8 bases, with 12 bases left between them. The CDR3, as DNA: TGCGCCAGCGCTACAAGGACCGAAAAACTGTTTTTT. This translates into CASATRTEKLFF.

This clonotype came up a few times. The rearrangement joins TRBV29-1 to TRBJ2-3; the D call may be TRBD1 or TRBD2 (5 bases each). Between the trimmed V and J ends, which lost 5 bases and 4 bases, there was a span of 16 bases. The CDR3 contains 14 residues. Looked up from germline, CDR1 is SQVTM and CDR2 is ANQGSEA. The CDR3 here is CSVPGPQAADTQYF. The CDR3 coding sequence is TGCAGCGTTCCGGGACCCCAGGCCGCAGATACGCAGTATTTT.

This clonotype came up a few times. V usage is TRBV4-1 and J usage is TRBJ1-5; no clear D. The CDR3 loop spans 14 amino acids. V was trimmed by 0 bases and J by 4 bases, leaving 7 bases between them. Germline loops: CDR1 MGHRA, CDR2 YSYEKL. This CDR3 is CASSQDFANQPQHF. DNA for the CDR3: TGCGCCAGCAGCCAAGATTTCGCTAATCAGCCCCAGCATTTT.

The chain joins TRBV20-1 to TRBJ2-5; D is unclear. Trimming removed 7 bases at V and 0 bases at J, with 15 bases between. The germline V gene has CDR1 DFQATT and CDR2 SNEGSKA (reference sequence). There are 14 residues in the CDR3. The CDR3, as DNA: TGCAGTGTTGGAGCGAAAAACAACCAAGAGACCCAGTACTTC. Amino acid sequence: CSVGAKNNQETQYF.

This clonotype appeared many times. J is TRBJ2-2 and V is TRBV3-1; D is unclear. The V end lost 4 bases, the J end lost 7 bases, and 13 bases lay between the germline ends. Germline V gives CDR1 LGHDT, CDR2 YNNKEL (reference sequence). The CDR3 is made up of 14 amino acids. This CDR3 reads CASSPRSDGGELFF. DNA of the CDR3: TGTGCCAGCAGCCCCCGATCGGACGGCGGGGAGCTGTTTTTT.

This clonotype has a handful of counts. The chain uses TRBV20-1 and TRBJ2-3; D might be TRBD2 (7 bases). Trimming took 1 base from V and 1 from J, leaving 12 bases between them. Germline V CDR1 and CDR2: DFQATT, SNEGSKA (reference sequence). The CDR3 sequence is 15 residues long. The CDR3 sequence: CSARVGGGGTDTQYF. DNA for the CDR3: TGCAGTGCTAGAGTAGGGGGGGGGGGCACAGATACGCAGTATTTT.

The chain uses TRBV2 and TRBJ2-1; possibly TRBD2 for D (5 bases). Trimming cost V 3 bases and J 4 bases, with 10 bases left between them. The CDR3 is 14 residues long. Germline V gives CDR1 SNHLY, CDR2 FYNNEI. The CDR3 loop reads CASSDIAYYNEQFF. Here the CDR3 DNA reads TGTGCCAGCAGTGATATAGCGTATTACAATGAGCAGTTCTTC. Using reference TRBV2 and TRBJ2-1 for the parts outside the CDR3, the full variable domain is EPEVTQTPSHQVTQMGQEVILRCVPISNHLYFYWYRQILGQKVEFLVSFYNNEISEKSEIFDDQFSVERPDGSNFTLKIRSTKLEDSAMYFCASSDIAYYNEQFFGPGTRLTVL.

This clonotype was observed at least ten times. V usage is TRBV18 and J usage is TRBJ2-7; D is perhaps TRBD1 or TRBD2 (5 bases each). Germline CDR1 and CDR2: KGHSH and LQKENI. The CDR3 has 12 residues. The V gene lost 2 bases and the J gene lost 7 bases, with 9 bases spanning the gap. CDR3 DNA: TGTGCCAGCTCACCAGGGGACGGAGAGCAGTACTTC. This sequence encodes CASSPGDGEQYF.

The chain combines TRBV6-9 with TRBJ2-7, with 9 bases identical to TRBD2. Germline V gene lookup returns CDR1 MNHGY and CDR2 SVAAGI. CDR3 length equals 14 residues. Trimming removed 7 bases from V and 4 bases from J; junction bases left unmatched: 8. Written as DNA, the CDR3 is TGTGCCAGCATGTGGTCAAGCGGGAGGTACGAGCAGTACTTC. The encoded protein is CASMWSSGRYEQYF.

This clonotype was seen many times. This rearrangement joins TRBV20-1 to TRBJ2-7, with 16 bases fitting TRBD2. V lost 8 bases to trimming and J lost 2 bases; unmatched junction nucleotides: 12. CDR3 length equals 17 residues. CDR1 is DFQATT and CDR2 is SNEGSKA in the germline V gene (reference sequence). The CDR3 DNA reads as TGCAGTCAGAGCATAGGGACTAGCGGGAGGGGGGCCTACGAGCAGTACTTC. This encodes CSQSIGTSGRGAYEQYF.

This clonotype has only a few counts. This chain links TRBV29-1 with TRBJ2-1; D may be TRBD1 or TRBD2 (5 bases each). Germline values: CDR1 SQVTM, CDR2 ANQGSEA. Trimming cost V 3 bases and J 3 bases, with 12 bases left between them. This CDR3 contains 14 residues. The CDR3 reads CSVERGNNYNEQFF. In DNA, the CDR3 is TGCAGCGTTGAGAGGGGAAATAACTACAATGAGCAGTTCTTC.

In this sample, this clonotype turned up many times. The V gene is TRBV24-1, the J gene TRBJ2-5; 7 bases align to TRBD1. Unmatched junction bases numbered 3, after V lost 4 bases and J lost 2 bases. Germline V gene sequence: CDR1 KGHDR, CDR2 SFDVKD. The CDR3 totals 14 residues. The CDR3: CATSDPDRQETQYF. CDR3 in DNA: TGTGCCACCAGTGACCCGGACAGGCAAGAGACCCAGTACTTC.

This clonotype was observed at least ten times. The chain is built from TRBV12-3 or TRBV12-4 and TRBJ2-1; the match to TRBD2 covers 11 bases. With V trimmed by 8 bases and J by 8 bases, 8 bases remained unmatched. The CDR3 has 14 residues. The CDR3 region has the DNA TGTGCCAGCCGTCTAGCGGGAGGATTGTATGAGCAGTTCTTC. Its protein is CASRLAGGLYEQFF.

This clonotype was detected ten times or more. V usage is TRBV2 and J usage is TRBJ2-1; a possible D gene is TRBD2 (6 bases). Germline V gene lookup returns CDR1 SNHLY and CDR2 FYNNEI. Trimming removed 1 base from V and 8 bases from J, with 12 bases in between. The CDR3 covers 14 residues. The CDR3 region is CASSEGRRGYEQFF. In DNA form, the CDR3 reads TGTGCCAGCAGTGAAGGGCGGAGGGGCTATGAGCAGTTCTTC.

This clonotype was seen a few times. This sequence joins TRBV5-1 and TRBJ2-5, with D unclear. The germline V gene has CDR1 SGHRS and CDR2 YFSETQ. This CDR3 is 15 amino acids long. The V end was cut by 3 bases, the J end by 1 base, with 13 bases between. CDR3 amino acids: CASSSQALVQETQYF. The CDR3 coding sequence is TGCGCCAGCAGCTCGCAGGCGCTAGTCCAAGAGACCCAGTACTTC.

This clonotype was observed many times. The chain joins TRBV29-1 to TRBJ2-5; D possibly matches TRBD1 or TRBD2 (5 bases each). Germline V gene sequence: CDR1 SQVTM, CDR2 ANQGSEA. V was pared by 2 bases and J by 5 bases, with 9 bases between. This CDR3 is built from 12 residues. The CDR3: CSVESGLETQYF. As DNA, the CDR3 is TGCAGCGTTGAATCGGGGCTGGAGACCCAGTACTTC.

At least ten counts were recorded for this clonotype. The CDR3 DNA follows: TGTGCCAGCAGCCATCAGGGGCTAGCGGGAGAAGATACGCAGTATTTT. This encodes CASSHQGLAGEDTQYF. The V call is TRBV13, the J call TRBJ2-3, with 10 nucleotides matching TRBD2. The V segment lost 5 bases and the J segment 5 bases; nucleotides outside the gene matches: 10. CDR1 is PRHDT and CDR2 is FYEKMQ in the germline V gene (reference sequence). This CDR3 spans 16 amino acids.

This clonotype was detected many times. The rearrangement joins TRBV7-2 to TRBJ1-2; 8 bases fit TRBD1. The CDR3 spans 14 residues. The germline V gene encodes CDR1 SGHTA and CDR2 FQGNSA. V was clipped by 4 bases and J by 5 bases; unmatched bases: 6. This CDR3 reads CASSSYQGAYGYTF. CDR3 in DNA: TGTGCCAGCAGCTCCTACCAGGGGGCTTATGGCTACACCTTC.

The rearrangement joins TRBV27 to TRBJ2-1; 13 bases are shared with TRBD2. Trimming removed 5 bases from V and 8 bases from J; junction bases left unmatched: 6. Germline V gives CDR1 MNHEY, CDR2 SMNVEV (reference sequence). CDR3 length: 15 amino acids. DNA for the CDR3: TGTGCCAGCAGTCCGACTAGCGGGGGGTACTATGAGCAGTTCTTC. Translation gives CASSPTSGGYYEQFF.

In its sample, this clonotype was seen many times. J is TRBJ2-7 and V is TRBV30; 9 positions match TRBD2. The CDR3 extends over 13 amino acids. Germline CDR1 is GTSNPN and CDR2 is SVGIG (reference sequence). CDR3 nucleotides: TGTGCTCGCGCGACTAGCGGAGGCTACGAGCAGTACTTC. Its protein product is CARATSGGYEQYF.

This clonotype came up many times. The chain combines TRBV20-1 with TRBJ1-5; D is ambiguous. Germline loops: CDR1 DFQATT, CDR2 SNEGSKA (reference sequence). With 5 bases removed from V and 0 bases from J, the gap between germline ends came to 11 bases. The CDR3 runs 14 residues. CDR3 DNA sequence: TGCAGTGCTCCCCGGGCCAATAGCAATCAGCCCCAGCATTTT. As protein: CSAPRANSNQPQHF.

This clonotype was seen ten or more times. This chain uses TRBV3-1 with TRBJ1-2; D is ambiguous. CDR3 size: 13 residues. Trimming stripped 1 base from V and 7 bases from J, with 10 bases between. In germline, CDR1 is LGHDT, CDR2 YNNKEL (reference sequence). The CDR3 loop reads CASSQVMTGGYTF. For the CDR3, the DNA is TGTGCCAGCAGCCAAGTAATGACCGGTGGCTACACCTTC.

This clonotype has ten or more counts. The J gene is TRBJ2-5, the V gene TRBV9, with 10 bases that match TRBD2. Germline loops: CDR1 SGDLS, CDR2 YYNGEE. The CDR3 consists of 15 residues. The J segment lost 5 bases and the V segment lost 3 bases, leaving 7 bases of the junction unmatched. DNA of the CDR3: TGTGCCAGCAGCGGACTAGCGGGCAAGGGGGAGACCCAGTACTTC. Translated: CASSGLAGKGETQYF.